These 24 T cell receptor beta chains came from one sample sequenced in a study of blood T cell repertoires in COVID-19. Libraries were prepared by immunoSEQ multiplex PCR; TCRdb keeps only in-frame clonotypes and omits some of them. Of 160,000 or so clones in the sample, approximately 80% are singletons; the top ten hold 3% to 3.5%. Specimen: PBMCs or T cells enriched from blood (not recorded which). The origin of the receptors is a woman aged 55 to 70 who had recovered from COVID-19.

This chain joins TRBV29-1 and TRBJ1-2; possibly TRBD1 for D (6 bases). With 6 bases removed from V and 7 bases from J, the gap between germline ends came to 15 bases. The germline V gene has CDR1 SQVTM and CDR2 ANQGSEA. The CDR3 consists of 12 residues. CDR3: CSVVQGTRGYTF. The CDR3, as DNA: TGCAGCGTGGTACAGGGAACACGTGGCTACACCTTC. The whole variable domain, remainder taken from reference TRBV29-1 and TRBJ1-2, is SAVISQKPSRDICQRGTSLTIQCQVDSQVTMMFWYRQQPGQSLTLIATANQGSEATYESGFVIDKFPISRPNLTFSTLTVSNMSPEDSSIYLCSVVQGTRGYTFGSGTRLTVV.

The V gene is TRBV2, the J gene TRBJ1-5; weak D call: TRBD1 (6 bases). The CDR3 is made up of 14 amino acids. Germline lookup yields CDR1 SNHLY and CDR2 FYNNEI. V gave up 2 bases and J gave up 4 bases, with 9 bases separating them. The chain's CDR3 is CASSEQGYNQPQHF. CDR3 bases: TGTGCCAGCAGTGAACAGGGGTATAATCAGCCCCAGCATTTT.

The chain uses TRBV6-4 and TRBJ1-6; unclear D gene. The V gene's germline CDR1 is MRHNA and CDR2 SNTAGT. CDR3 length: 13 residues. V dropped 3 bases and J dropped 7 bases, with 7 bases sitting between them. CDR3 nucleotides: TGTGCCAGCAGTGAAGGAGGGAATTCACCCCTCCACTTT. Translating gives CASSEGGNSPLHF.

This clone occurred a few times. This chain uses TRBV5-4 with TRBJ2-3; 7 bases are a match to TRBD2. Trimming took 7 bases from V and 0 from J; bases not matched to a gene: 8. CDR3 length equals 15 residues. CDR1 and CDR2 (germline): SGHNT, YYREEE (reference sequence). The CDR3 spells CASAALAESTDTQYF. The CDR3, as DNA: TGTGCCAGCGCCGCTCTAGCGGAAAGCACAGATACGCAGTATTTT.

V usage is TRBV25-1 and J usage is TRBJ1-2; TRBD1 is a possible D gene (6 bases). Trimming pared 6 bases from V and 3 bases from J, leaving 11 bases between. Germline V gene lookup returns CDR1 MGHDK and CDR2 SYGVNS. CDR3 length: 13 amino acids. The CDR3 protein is CASRQGDDYGYTF. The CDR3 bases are TGTGCCAGCAGACAGGGCGACGACTATGGCTACACCTTC.

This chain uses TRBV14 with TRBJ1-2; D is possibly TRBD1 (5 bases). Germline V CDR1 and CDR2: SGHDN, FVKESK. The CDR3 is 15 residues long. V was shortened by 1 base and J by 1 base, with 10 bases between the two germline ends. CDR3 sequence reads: CASSQGQGINYGYTF. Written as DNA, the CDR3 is TGTGCCAGCAGCCAAGGGCAGGGTATTAACTATGGCTACACCTTC.

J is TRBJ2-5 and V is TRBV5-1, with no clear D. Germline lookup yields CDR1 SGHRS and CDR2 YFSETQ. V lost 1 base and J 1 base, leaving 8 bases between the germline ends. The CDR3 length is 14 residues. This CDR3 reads CASSLNPFQETQYF. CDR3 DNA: TGCGCCAGCAGCTTGAATCCTTTCCAAGAGACCCAGTACTTC.

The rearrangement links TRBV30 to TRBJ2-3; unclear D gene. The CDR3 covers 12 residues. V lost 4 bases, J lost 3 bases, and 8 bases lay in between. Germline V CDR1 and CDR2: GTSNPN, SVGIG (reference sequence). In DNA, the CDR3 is TGTGCCTGGACTAGAGTTACAGATACGCAGTATTTT. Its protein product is CAWTRVTDTQYF.

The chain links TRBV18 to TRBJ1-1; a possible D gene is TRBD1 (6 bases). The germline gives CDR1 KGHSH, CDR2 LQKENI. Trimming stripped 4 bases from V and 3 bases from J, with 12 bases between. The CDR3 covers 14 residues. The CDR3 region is CASSLQGFHTEAFF. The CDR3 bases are TGTGCCAGCTCACTACAGGGTTTTCACACTGAAGCTTTCTTT.

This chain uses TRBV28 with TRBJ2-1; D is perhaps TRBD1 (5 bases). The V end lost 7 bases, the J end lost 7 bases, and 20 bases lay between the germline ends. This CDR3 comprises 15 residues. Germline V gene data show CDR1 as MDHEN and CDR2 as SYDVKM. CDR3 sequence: CASTPRGRAENEQFF. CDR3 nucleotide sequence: TGTGCCAGCACCCCTAGGGGCAGGGCTGAAAATGAGCAGTTCTTC. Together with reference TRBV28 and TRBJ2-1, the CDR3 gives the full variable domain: DVKVTQSSRYLVKRTGEKVFLECVQDMDHENMFWYRQDPGLGLRLIYFSYDVKMKEKGDIPEGYSVSREKKERFSLILESASTNQTSMYLCASTPRGRAENEQFFGPGTRLTVL.

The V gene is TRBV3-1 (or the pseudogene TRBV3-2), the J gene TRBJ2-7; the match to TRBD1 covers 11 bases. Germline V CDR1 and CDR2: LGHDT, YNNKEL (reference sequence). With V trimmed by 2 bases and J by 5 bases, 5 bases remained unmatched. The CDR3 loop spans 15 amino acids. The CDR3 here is CASSQYRDRGDEQYF. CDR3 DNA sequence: TGTGCCAGCAGCCAATACCGGGACAGGGGGGACGAGCAGTACTTC.

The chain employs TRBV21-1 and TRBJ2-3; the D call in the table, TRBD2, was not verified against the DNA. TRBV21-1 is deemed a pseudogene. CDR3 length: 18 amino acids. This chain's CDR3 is CASSRLLAGDLLTDTQYF. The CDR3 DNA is TGTGCCAGCAGTAGACTACTAGCGGGGGACCTCCTCACAGATACGCAGTATTTT.

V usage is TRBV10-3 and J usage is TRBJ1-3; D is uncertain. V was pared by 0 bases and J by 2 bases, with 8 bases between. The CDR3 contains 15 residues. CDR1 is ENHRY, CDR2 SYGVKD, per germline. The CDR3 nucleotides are TGTGCCATCAGTGAGTCCACCGGGGCTGGAAACACCATATATTTT. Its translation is CAISESTGAGNTIYF.

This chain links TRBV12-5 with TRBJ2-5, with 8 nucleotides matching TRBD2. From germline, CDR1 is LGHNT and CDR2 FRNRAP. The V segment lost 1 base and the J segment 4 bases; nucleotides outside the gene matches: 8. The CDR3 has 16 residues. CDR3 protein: CASGLAPSGLLETQYF. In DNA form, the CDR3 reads TGTGCTAGTGGTTTGGCCCCTAGCGGGTTACTAGAGACCCAGTACTTC.

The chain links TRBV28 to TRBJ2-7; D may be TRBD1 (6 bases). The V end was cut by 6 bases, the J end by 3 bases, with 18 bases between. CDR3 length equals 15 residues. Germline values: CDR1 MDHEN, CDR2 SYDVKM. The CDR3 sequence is CASRIPQGLGYEQYF. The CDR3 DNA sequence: TGTGCCAGCAGAATACCTCAGGGGTTGGGCTACGAGCAGTACTTC.

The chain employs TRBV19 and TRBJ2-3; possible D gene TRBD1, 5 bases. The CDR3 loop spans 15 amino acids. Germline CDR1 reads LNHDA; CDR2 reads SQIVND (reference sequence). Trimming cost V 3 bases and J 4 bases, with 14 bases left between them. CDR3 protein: CASSMRQGGADTQYF. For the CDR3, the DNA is TGTGCCAGTAGTATGCGGCAGGGTGGGGCAGATACGCAGTATTTT.

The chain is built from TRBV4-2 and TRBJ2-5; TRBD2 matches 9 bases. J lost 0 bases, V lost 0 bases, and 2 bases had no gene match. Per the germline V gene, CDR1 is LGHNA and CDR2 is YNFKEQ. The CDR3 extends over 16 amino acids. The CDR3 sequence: CASSQESGGYQETQYF. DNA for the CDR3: TGTGCCAGCAGCCAAGAGAGCGGGGGGTACCAAGAGACCCAGTACTTC.

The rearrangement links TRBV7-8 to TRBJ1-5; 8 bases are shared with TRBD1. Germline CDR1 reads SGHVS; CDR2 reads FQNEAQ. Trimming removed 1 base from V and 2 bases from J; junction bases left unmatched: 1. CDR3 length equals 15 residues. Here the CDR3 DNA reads TGTGCCAGCAGCTTAGTGGGACAGGGCAATCAGCCCCAGCATTTT. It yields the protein CASSLVGQGNQPQHF.

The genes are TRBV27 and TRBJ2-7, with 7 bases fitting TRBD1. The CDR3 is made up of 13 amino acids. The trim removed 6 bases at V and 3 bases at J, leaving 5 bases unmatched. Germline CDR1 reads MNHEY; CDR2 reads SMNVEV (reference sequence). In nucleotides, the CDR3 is TGTGCCAGCAGACAGGGGCTTTTCTACGAGCAGTACTTC. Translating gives CASRQGLFYEQYF.

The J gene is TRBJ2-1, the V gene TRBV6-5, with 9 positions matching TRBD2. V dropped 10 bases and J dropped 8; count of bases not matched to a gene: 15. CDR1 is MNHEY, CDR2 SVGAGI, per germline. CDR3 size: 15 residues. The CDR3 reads CATRNMLAGDYEQFF. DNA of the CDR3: TGTGCCACAAGAAACATGTTAGCGGGGGACTATGAGCAGTTCTTC.

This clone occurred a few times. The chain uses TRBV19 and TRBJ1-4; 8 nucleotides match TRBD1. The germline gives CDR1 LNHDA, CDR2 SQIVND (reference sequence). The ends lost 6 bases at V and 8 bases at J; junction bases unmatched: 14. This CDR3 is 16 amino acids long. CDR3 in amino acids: CASSRLGGRGREKLFF. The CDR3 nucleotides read TGTGCCAGTAGCCGACTTGGGGGCAGGGGGCGAGAAAAACTGTTTTTT.

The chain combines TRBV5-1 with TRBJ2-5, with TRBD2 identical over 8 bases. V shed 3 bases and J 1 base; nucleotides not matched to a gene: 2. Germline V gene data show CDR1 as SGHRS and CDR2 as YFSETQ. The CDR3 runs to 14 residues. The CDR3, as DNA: TGCGCCAGCAGCTCTCGGGGGGGCCAAGAGACCCAGTACTTC. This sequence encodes CASSSRGGQETQYF.

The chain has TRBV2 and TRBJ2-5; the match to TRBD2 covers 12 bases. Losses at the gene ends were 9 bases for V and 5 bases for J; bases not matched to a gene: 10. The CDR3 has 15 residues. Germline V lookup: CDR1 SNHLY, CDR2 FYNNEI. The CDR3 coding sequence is TGTGCCAGTCTACTAGCGGGGGGCTATTCCGAGACCCAGTACTTC. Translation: CASLLAGGYSETQYF.

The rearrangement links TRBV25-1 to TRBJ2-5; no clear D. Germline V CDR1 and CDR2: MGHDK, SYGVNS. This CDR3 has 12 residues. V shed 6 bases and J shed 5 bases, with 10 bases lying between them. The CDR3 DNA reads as TGTGCCAGCAGGACTGAGCTGGAGACCCAGTACTTC. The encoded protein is CASRTELETQYF.